Here is one TCR beta chain with its context. Its antigen is still unknown. No much larger clone is present one base from it, and per-base qualities are unavailable. According to the study, the label for this sample's time point signals: before neoadjuvant nivolumab. None of the patients had received prior systemic or radiation treatment, and all were newly diagnosed with stage II-IVA oral cavity squamous cell carcinoma. The cohort was made up of patients with locally advanced, HPV-negative oral cavity squamous cell carcinoma. The samples were obtained from a longitudinal correlative study of a single-arm phase II trial testing neoadjuvant nivolumab in oral cavity squamous cell carcinoma. Subject-matched pre- and post-treatment PBMCs and tumors from three responders and three non-responders underwent genomic DNA-based TCRbeta sequencing. Genomic DNA was isolated from tumor tissue using the Maxwell RSC DNA from Tissue kit.

These data come from a study of neoadjuvant anti-PD-1 for oral cavity cancer (dated by TCRdb to the early 2020s). With regard to the full study: Before curative-intent surgical resection, most patients were given three to four biweekly doses of nivolumab at 3 mg/kg. Under RECIST 1.1, a patient counted as a responder if showing complete response, partial response or stable disease, and as a non-responder if showing progression. A 33% response rate was observed in the parent correlative cohort, in which more than nine patients were included. Patients who did not progress were given a fourth nivolumab dose at about day 43 and had definitive surgical resection on days 50-56.

For survey sequencing, tumor libraries mostly used 4.8 ug of input genomic DNA, with two replicates for each sample. Following the manufacturer's instructions, the team built TCRbeta libraries using the immunoSEQ hsTCRbeta kit. The finished libraries were brought together in one pool at roughly 2.7 nM, which was then read using an Illumina NovaSeq 6000 S4 flow cell. The authors' pipeline ran thus. The immunoSEQ Analyzer was used for raw data preprocessing and quality control. The analysis was limited to productive rearrangements, and each clonotype was defined by a unique CDR3 amino acid sequence. Repertoire clonality was estimated as the Gini-Simpson index, which was computed with the R package tcR. Student's t test was used to compare Gini indices, and Pearson correlation was used to assess associations with tumor size change. TCRdb mirrors the immuneACCESS table, restricted to in-frame sequences. Some clones are absent from its copies; in checked studies, under half trace to an unresolved V gene, and the reason for the others is unknown. V and J calls and clone size come straight from that table; D and trimming were deduced from the DNA. The sample contains thousands of clones, approximately 47% of them found a single time. About 27% of the sample comes from the top ten.

CDR1 is given as KGHSH and CDR2 as LQKENI, both from the germline V gene. The CDR3 runs 14 residues from the cysteine to the phenylalanine. Just the 42-base CDR3 DNA is kept, in frame starting at base 1. V lost 3 bases and J lost 6 bases; the stretch between them is 9 bases long. The investigation overall reported the following: Higher pretreatment blood TCRbeta clonality and lower post-treatment tumor TCRbeta clonality were correlated with higher pretreatment blood Treg/Th17 ratios. Only a few patients per response group were included in the TCR analyses, and the authors called for validation in larger cohorts. Greater tumor shrinkage was correlated with larger post-treatment sizes of preexisting intratumoral clones, suggesting that expansion of preexisting clones contributed to response.

This clonotype originated in a person aged 35-79 years with oral cavity squamous cell carcinoma. This specimen consisted of tumor tissue, obtained before nivolumab (anti-PD-1) treatment. Rearrangement joined TRBV18 to TRBJ1-6, with the D segment identity uncertain. The bases read TGTGCCAGCTCACCTCCCGAAGCTAATTCACCCCTCCACTTT. Its coded protein is CASSPPEANSPLHF.